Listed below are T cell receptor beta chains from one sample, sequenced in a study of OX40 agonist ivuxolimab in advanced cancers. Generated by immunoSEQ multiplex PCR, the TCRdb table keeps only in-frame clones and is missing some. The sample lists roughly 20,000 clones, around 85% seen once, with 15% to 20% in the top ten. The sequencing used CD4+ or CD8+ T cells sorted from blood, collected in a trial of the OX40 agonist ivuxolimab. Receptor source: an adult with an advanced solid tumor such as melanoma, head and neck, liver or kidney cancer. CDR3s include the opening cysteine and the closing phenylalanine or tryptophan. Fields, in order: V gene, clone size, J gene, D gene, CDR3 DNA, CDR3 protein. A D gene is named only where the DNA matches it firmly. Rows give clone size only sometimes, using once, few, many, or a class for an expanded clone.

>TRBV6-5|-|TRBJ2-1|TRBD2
TGTGCCAGCAGAGACAGACTAGCGGGAATGGATGAGCAGTTCTTC
CASRDRLAGMDEQFF
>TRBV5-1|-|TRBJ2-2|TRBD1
TGCGCCAGCAGCCCCGGGACAGGGCACACCGGGGAGCTGTTTTTT
CASSPGTGHTGELFF
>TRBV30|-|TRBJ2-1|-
TGTGCCTGGAGTGCGGGGGATGAGCAGTTCTTC
CAWSAGDEQFF
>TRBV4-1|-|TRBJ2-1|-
TGCGCCAGCAGCCAAGGGGCAGGGGTCCACAATGAGCAGTTCTTC
CASSQGAGVHNEQFF
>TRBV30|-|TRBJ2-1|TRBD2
TGTGCCTGGAGTGTTCTGGGGGGGTCCACTTACAATGAGCAGTTCTTC
CAWSVLGGSTYNEQFF
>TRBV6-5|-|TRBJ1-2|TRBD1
TGTGCCAGCAGACGACAGGGGCCTAACTATGGCTACACCTTC
CASRRQGPNYGYTF
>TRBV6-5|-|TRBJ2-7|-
TGTGCCAGCAGTTACGGTAATATCCAGGGAGTCGGCGAGCAGTACTTC
CASSYGNIQGVGEQYF
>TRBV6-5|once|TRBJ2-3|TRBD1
TGTGCCACGAGGGGACAGGGGAGGGATACGCAGTATTTT
CATRGQGRDTQYF
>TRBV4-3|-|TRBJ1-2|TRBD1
TGCGCCAGCAGCCCTTCCGGGACAGGGGGTGGCTACACCTTC
CASSPSGTGGGYTF
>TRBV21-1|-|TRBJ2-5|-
TGTGCCAGCAGCAAAAAAGACACCTCCATCCGGGGACAGGGGGCGCGGGGAGAGACCCAGTACTTC
CASSKKDTSIRGQGARGETQYF
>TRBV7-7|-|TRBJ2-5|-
TGTGCTAGCAGCCCCTTAATGGGCGCAGGGGAGACCCAGTACTTC
CASSPLMGAGETQYF
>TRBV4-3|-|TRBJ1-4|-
TGCGCCAGCAGCCAGGCCCGGGTCGGTAATGAAAAACTGTTTTTT
CASSQARVGNEKLFF
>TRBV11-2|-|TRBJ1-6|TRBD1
TGTGCCAGCAGCAAGAGTAGGACAGGGAAATCACCCCTCCACTTT
CASSKSRTGKSPLHF
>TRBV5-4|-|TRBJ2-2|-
TGTGCCACCGGGATTTTGTCCGGGGAGCTGTTTTTT
CATGILSGELFF
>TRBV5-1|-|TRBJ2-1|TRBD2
TGCGCCAGCAGCCCGGGGGGGACTAGCGGAAGGATTGAGCAGTTCTTC
CASSPGGTSGRIEQFF
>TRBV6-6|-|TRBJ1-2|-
TGTGCCAGCAGACATGAGACAAGGAACTATGGCTACACCTTC
CASRHETRNYGYTF
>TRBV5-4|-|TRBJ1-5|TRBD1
TGTGCCAGCAGCCACGCAGGGGGAACCAGCAATCAGCCCCAGCATTTT
CASSHAGGTSNQPQHF
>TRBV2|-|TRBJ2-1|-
TGTGCCAGTTCCCCAGGGGTTTCTTTCTACAATGAGCAGTTCTTC
CASSPGVSFYNEQFF
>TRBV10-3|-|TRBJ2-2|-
TGTGCCATCAGTGAGTCGGAGGCCTCCGGGGAGCTGTTTTTT
CAISESEASGELFF
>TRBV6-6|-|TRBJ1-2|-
TGTTCCGCCGGACGCGTCTATGGCTACACCTTC
CSAGRVYGYTF
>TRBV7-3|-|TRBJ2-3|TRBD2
TGTGCCAGCAGCCGGACTAGCGGGGGGGACACAGATACGCAGTATTTT
CASSRTSGGDTDTQYF
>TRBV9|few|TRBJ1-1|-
TGTGCCAGCAGCGTTCGGGTTTACACTGAAGCTTTCTTT
CASSVRVYTEAFF
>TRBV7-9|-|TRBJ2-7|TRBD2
TGTGCCAGCAGCCCACCTCTAGCGGGAGGGCCAAGGGAGCAGTACTTC
CASSPPLAGGPREQYF
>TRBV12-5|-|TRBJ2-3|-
TGTGCTAGTGGTTTGGCAGGGGTCACAGATACGCAGTATTTT
CASGLAGVTDTQYF
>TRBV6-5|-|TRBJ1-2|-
TGTGCCAGCAGACCACCGGGACGGGAATATGGCTACACCTTC
CASRPPGREYGYTF
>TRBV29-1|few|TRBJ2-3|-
TGCAGCGTTGAGTCAAGCACAGATACGCAGTATTTT
CSVESSTDTQYF
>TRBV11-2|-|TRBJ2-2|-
TGTGCCAGCAGCTTAGTACTAGGAGACAGATGGCTGTTTTTT
CASSLVLGDRWLFF
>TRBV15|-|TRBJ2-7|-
TGTGCCACCAGCAGAGAGGGAACAGGGAACTACGAGCAGTACTTC
CATSREGTGNYEQYF
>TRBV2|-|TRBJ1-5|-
TGTGCCAGCAGTCCCCGGGACGGAAGCAATCAGCCCCAGCATTTT
CASSPRDGSNQPQHF
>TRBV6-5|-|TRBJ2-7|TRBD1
TGTGCCAGCAGTTTAGGACAGGGCTTGACCTACGAGCAGTACTTC
CASSLGQGLTYEQYF
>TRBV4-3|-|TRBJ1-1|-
TGCGCCAGTAGCAGGGCCACGGGGGCCAACACTGAAGCTTTCTTT
CASSRATGANTEAFF